This record covers a single T cell receptor (beta chain). All enrollees were about 18 to 89 years old and from roughly 26 US areas. Cohorts were based on clinical histories the participants reported. The CDR3 has 15 amino acids. The V segment lost 1 base and the J segment 4 bases; nucleotides outside the gene matches: 6. CDR1 MNHEY and CDR2 SMNVEV come from the germline V gene (reference sequence). The assay was immunoSEQ multiplex PCR, and TCRdb's table has in-frame clones only and misses some. The sample carries some 320,000 clones, roughly 85% recorded once. The source of the sample is a study of blood T cell repertoires in COVID-19. Turning to the study itself: The United States, Italy and Spain were the sources of the acute and convalescent COVID-19 samples.

This TCR was recovered from a woman in her 30s who had been exposed to COVID-19. This chain connects TRBV27 to TRBJ2-5; 7 nucleotides line up with TRBD2. The sequenced sample consisted of PBMCs or T cells enriched from blood (not recorded which). CDR3 coding DNA: TGTGCCAGCAGTTTATTTGCGGGAGTAGGAGAGACCCAGTACTTC. Protein sequence: CASSLFAGVGETQYF.